This is a list of T cell receptor beta chains from one sample in a study of CXCR3-negative and CXCR3-positive naive CD8 T cells. TCRdb reprocessed the 5' RACE reads, with one entry per CDR3 protein and no DNA. The data show tens of thousands of distinct CDR3 sequences, and the top ten clones hold around a quarter. Source material: memory CD8+ T cells from blood. Receptors were obtained from a human donor in good health. Some clones in this sample may be carry-over from other donors' samples. CDR3s include the opening cysteine and the closing phenylalanine or tryptophan. Some rows mark clone size as missing; the rest say once, few, many or name a class of expanded clone.

v_call,clone_size,j_call,cdr3_aa
TRBV4-1,-,TRBJ2-2,CASSQDRFTGELFF
TRBV29-1,-,TRBJ2-7,CSVVPLAGVNEQYF
TRBV20-1,-,TRBJ2-3,CSARAGRADTQYF
TRBV30,-,TRBJ1-1,CAWSVPPNTEAFF
TRBV28,-,TRBJ1-5,CASSLVGRGNQPQHF
TRBV19,-,TRBJ1-6,CASSWTGVGSPLHF
TRBV12-3/TRBV12-4,-,TRBJ2-3,CASSPRGPTDTQYF
TRBV4-3,medium-sized,TRBJ2-3,CASSQEFVGSALDTQYF
TRBV20-1,-,TRBJ1-1,CSAYGTGITEAFF
TRBV20-1,-,TRBJ2-5,CSARPLDSPLVETQYF
TRBV19,-,TRBJ2-7,CASREFEGVGEQYF
TRBV15,-,TRBJ2-7,CATSREASSYEQYF
TRBV23-1,-,TRBJ2-1,CASSPTSPGCFNEQFF
TRBV29-1,-,TRBJ2-1,CSVEVPPTNEQFF
TRBV6-2/TRBV6-3,-,TRBJ1-5,CASSYSEIPYSNQPQHF